A selection of T cell receptor beta chains follows, all from one sample in a study of T-cell memory formation after mild COVID-19. TCRdb re-called the 5' RACE reads with MiXCR, one entry per CDR3 protein. The sample lists hundreds of thousands of distinct CDR3 sequences; more than 15% were seen once. The sequencing input was PBMCs or a T cell subset sorted from them (not recorded which). These receptors originate from an adult woman who had mild COVID-19 (a few samples of this study predate the infection). Cell type and time point are not known. CDR3s include the opening cysteine and the closing phenylalanine or tryptophan. A D gene is named only where the DNA matches it firmly. Clone size, where shown, is once, few, many, or a class for clones that have expanded.

v_call	clone_size	j_call	d_call	cdr3_aa	cdr3_nt
TRBV18	NA	TRBJ2-1	NA	CASSPQGSHLPNEQFF	TGTGCCAGCTCACCACAGGGGTCGCATCTTCCCAATGAGCAGTTCTTC
TRBV2	NA	TRBJ2-1	NA	CASAGTGPFGEQFF	TGTGCCAGCGCTGGGACTGGACCCTTTGGTGAGCAGTTCTTC
TRBV3-1	few	TRBJ1-4	NA	CASSQVSENIGEKLFF	TGTGCCAGCAGCCAAGTATCGGAGAATATAGGCGAAAAACTGTTTTTT
TRBV27	NA	TRBJ2-5	TRBD1	CASSFSGTEWDQYF	TGTGCCAGCAGTTTCTCCGGGACAGAGTGGGACCAGTACTTC
TRBV5-5	few	TRBJ2-5	TRBD1	CASSPGQVETQYF	TGTGCCAGCAGCCCGGGACAGGTGGAGACCCAGTACTTC
TRBV12-3/TRBV12-4	NA	TRBJ1-5	NA	CASSKGVQNQPQHF	TGTGCCAGCAGTAAGGGGGTGCAGAATCAGCCCCAGCATTTT
TRBV2	few	TRBJ2-1	TRBD2	CASSGQGLARDEQFF	TGTGCCAGCAGTGGTCAGGGACTAGCAAGGGATGAGCAGTTCTTC
TRBV7-2	NA	TRBJ2-4	NA	CASSPNREHIQYF	TGTGCCAGCAGCCCAAACAGGGAGCACATTCAGTACTTC
TRBV5-1	few	TRBJ2-1	TRBD1	CASSLAGTGGWDEQFF	TGCGCCAGCAGCTTGGCCGGGACAGGGGGCTGGGATGAGCAGTTCTTC
TRBV27	few	TRBJ2-1	NA	CASSRPGAGFGYNEQFF	TGTGCCAGCAGTAGGCCCGGGGCCGGCTTTGGTTACAATGAGCAGTTCTTC
TRBV7-3	NA	TRBJ2-1	NA	CASSHPNNEQFF	TGTGCCAGCAGCCATCCGAACAATGAGCAGTTCTTC
TRBV18	many	TRBJ1-1	NA	CASSPQLNTEAFF	TGTGCCAGCTCACCTCAGTTGAACACTGAAGCTTTCTTT
TRBV18	few	TRBJ1-5	NA	CASSPPGRYSNQPQHF	TGTGCCAGCTCACCACCGGGACGGTATAGCAATCAGCCCCAGCATTTT
TRBV29-1	NA	TRBJ2-3	NA	CTHTTGLWDTQYF	TGCACCCACACTACAGGGCTTTGGGATACGCAGTATTTT
TRBV12-3/TRBV12-4	NA	TRBJ2-2	NA	CASSFALGVSGELFF	TGTGCCAGCAGTTTTGCGCTGGGGGTCTCCGGGGAGCTGTTTTTT
TRBV5-1	few	TRBJ1-1	TRBD1	CASSFDRGLSGTEAFF	TGCGCCAGCAGCTTTGACAGGGGGCTATCGGGGACTGAAGCTTTCTTT
TRBV6-4	NA	TRBJ2-3	TRBD2	CASSDSSGTTDTQYF	TGTGCCAGCAGTGACTCTAGCGGGACGACAGATACGCAGTATTTT
TRBV6-5	NA	TRBJ1-1	NA	CASSYSRGTRNTEAFF	TGTGCCAGCAGTTACTCGCGGGGAACCCGGAACACTGAAGCTTTCTTT
TRBV7-8	NA	TRBJ2-5	NA	CASSLIGPVEETQYF	TGTGCCAGCAGCTTAATAGGGCCGGTAGAAGAGACCCAGTACTTC
TRBV7-6	many	TRBJ2-7	NA	CASSLPGSYEQYF	TGTGCCAGCAGCTTACCGGGGTCCTACGAGCAGTACTTC
TRBV5-1	NA	TRBJ1-1	TRBD1	CASSLELGQGARTEAFF	TGCGCCAGCAGCTTGGAATTGGGACAGGGGGCCAGGACTGAAGCTTTCTTT
TRBV7-6	few	TRBJ1-1	TRBD1	CASSLSGRGTNTEAFF	TGTGCCAGCAGTTTAAGTGGCAGGGGGACGAACACTGAAGCTTTCTTT
TRBV3-1	few	TRBJ2-2	NA	CASSLANGVSGELFF	TGTGCCAGCAGTCTTGCTAACGGGGTTTCCGGGGAGCTGTTTTTT
TRBV28	NA	TRBJ2-1	TRBD2	CASSPGTSGQNEQFF	TGTGCCAGCAGCCCCGGGACTAGCGGCCAGAATGAGCAGTTCTTC
TRBV3-1	NA	TRBJ1-5	TRBD1	CASSQGQQGIRNQPQHF	TGTGCCAGCAGCCAAGGGCAACAGGGGATTCGGAATCAGCCCCAGCATTTT
TRBV15	NA	TRBJ2-5	TRBD1	CATSRDRTGRQETQYF	TGTGCCACCAGCAGAGACAGGACAGGGCGACAAGAGACCCAGTACTTC
TRBV9	NA	TRBJ2-7	NA	CASSHGGDFHEQYF	TGTGCCAGCAGCCACGGAGGGGATTTCCACGAGCAGTACTTC
TRBV20-1	NA	TRBJ1-5	NA	CSARDLIYPNQPQNF	TGCAGTGCTAGAGACCTTATCTACCCGAATCAGCCCCAGAATTTT
TRBV29-1	NA	TRBJ2-2	NA	CSVGDSYPRTGELFF	TGCAGCGTCGGGGACTCCTACCCGAGAACCGGGGAGCTGTTTTTT
TRBV12-3/TRBV12-4	NA	TRBJ2-1	NA	CASSLGAMFYNEQFF	TGTGCCAGCAGTTTAGGAGCGATGTTTTACAATGAGCAGTTCTTC
TRBV5-5	many	TRBJ2-7	TRBD1	CASSAGTGQYEQYF	TGTGCCAGCAGCGCGGGGACAGGGCAATACGAGCAGTACTTC
TRBV5-4	few	TRBJ2-6	TRBD1	CASSWDRVRAGANVLTF	TGTGCCAGCAGCTGGGACAGGGTCCGAGCTGGGGCCAACGTCCTGACTTTC
TRBV2	NA	TRBJ2-3	TRBD2	CASRLVAGGPTDTQYF	TGTGCCAGCAGACTAGTGGCGGGGGGCCCCACAGATACGCAGTATTTT
TRBV7-9	once	TRBJ2-7	NA	CASSVTPSFGADEQYF	TGTGCCAGCAGCGTTACGCCCTCCTTTGGTGCGGATGAGCAGTACTTC
TRBV6-5	NA	TRBJ2-7	NA	CASRGAKTYEQYF	TGTGCCAGCAGAGGGGCCAAGACCTACGAGCAGTACTTC
TRBV19	few	TRBJ2-7	NA	CASSIVTGTYEQYF	TGTGCCAGTAGTATAGTTACAGGGACCTACGAGCAGTACTTC
TRBV5-1	NA	TRBJ2-5	TRBD1	CASSLGDREVQETQYF	TGCGCCAGCAGCTTGGGGGACAGGGAGGTACAAGAGACCCAGTACTTC
TRBV18	few	TRBJ2-1	NA	CASSKDSRSRGNEQFF	TGTGCCAGCTCAAAAGATAGCCGGAGTCGGGGTAATGAGCAGTTCTTC
TRBV7-2	NA	TRBJ1-5	NA	CASSPTSLMNQPQHF	TGTGCCAGCAGCCCCACGAGCTTGATGAACCAGCCCCAGCATTTT
TRBV3-1	few	TRBJ1-6	NA	CASSQDWMNSPLHF	TGTGCCAGCAGCCAAGATTGGATGAATTCACCCCTCCACTTT
TRBV20-1	few	TRBJ2-7	TRBD2	CSARDTPTSGRVDEQYF	TGCAGTGCTAGAGATACCCCGACTAGCGGGAGGGTCGACGAGCAGTACTTC
TRBV5-1	NA	TRBJ2-3	TRBD1	CASSLGGTGYTDTQYF	TGCGCCAGCAGCCTAGGTGGGACAGGCTACACAGATACGCAGTATTTT